The clone carrying this TCR beta chain appeared a few times. These data are taken from a study of blood T cell repertoires in COVID-19. The wider study: T cells, B-cell-depleted T cells, or PBMCs provided the cDNA or gDNA that served as material.

Per the original data handling: Nucleated cell number was recorded as an estimate derived from reference gene primer amplification. Assay: immunoSEQ multiplex PCR; the TCRdb copy retains only in-frame clones and omits some. V and J calls plus clone size are reproduced from that table; the DNA served to infer D and trimming. The profile covers over 65,000 clones, with around 90% appearing a single time and roughly 0.78% taken by the ten largest. The CDR3 has 16 residues. Germline CDR1 and CDR2: MNHNY and SVGAGI (reference sequence). V shed 2 bases and J shed 2 bases, with 15 bases lying between them. What was sequenced was peripheral blood. This chain uses TRBV6-6 with TRBJ2-5; D is perhaps TRBD1 (6 bases). The clonotype originates from an elderly woman with acute or convalescent COVID-19. CDR3 protein: CASSYRPGQTQETQYF. CDR3 DNA: TGTGCCAGCAGTTACAGGCCGGGACAAACTCAAGAGACCCAGTACTTC.